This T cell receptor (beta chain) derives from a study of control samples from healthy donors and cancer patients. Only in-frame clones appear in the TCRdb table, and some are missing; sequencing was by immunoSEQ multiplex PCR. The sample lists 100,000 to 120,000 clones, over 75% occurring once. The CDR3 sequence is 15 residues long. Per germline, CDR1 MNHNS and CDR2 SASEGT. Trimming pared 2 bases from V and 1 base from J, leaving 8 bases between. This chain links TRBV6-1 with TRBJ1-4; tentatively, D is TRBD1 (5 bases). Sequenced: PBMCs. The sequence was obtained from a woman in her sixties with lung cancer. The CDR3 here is CASSELRVTNEKLFF. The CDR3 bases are TGTGCCAGCAGTGAACTCAGGGTAACTAATGAAAAACTGTTTTTT.